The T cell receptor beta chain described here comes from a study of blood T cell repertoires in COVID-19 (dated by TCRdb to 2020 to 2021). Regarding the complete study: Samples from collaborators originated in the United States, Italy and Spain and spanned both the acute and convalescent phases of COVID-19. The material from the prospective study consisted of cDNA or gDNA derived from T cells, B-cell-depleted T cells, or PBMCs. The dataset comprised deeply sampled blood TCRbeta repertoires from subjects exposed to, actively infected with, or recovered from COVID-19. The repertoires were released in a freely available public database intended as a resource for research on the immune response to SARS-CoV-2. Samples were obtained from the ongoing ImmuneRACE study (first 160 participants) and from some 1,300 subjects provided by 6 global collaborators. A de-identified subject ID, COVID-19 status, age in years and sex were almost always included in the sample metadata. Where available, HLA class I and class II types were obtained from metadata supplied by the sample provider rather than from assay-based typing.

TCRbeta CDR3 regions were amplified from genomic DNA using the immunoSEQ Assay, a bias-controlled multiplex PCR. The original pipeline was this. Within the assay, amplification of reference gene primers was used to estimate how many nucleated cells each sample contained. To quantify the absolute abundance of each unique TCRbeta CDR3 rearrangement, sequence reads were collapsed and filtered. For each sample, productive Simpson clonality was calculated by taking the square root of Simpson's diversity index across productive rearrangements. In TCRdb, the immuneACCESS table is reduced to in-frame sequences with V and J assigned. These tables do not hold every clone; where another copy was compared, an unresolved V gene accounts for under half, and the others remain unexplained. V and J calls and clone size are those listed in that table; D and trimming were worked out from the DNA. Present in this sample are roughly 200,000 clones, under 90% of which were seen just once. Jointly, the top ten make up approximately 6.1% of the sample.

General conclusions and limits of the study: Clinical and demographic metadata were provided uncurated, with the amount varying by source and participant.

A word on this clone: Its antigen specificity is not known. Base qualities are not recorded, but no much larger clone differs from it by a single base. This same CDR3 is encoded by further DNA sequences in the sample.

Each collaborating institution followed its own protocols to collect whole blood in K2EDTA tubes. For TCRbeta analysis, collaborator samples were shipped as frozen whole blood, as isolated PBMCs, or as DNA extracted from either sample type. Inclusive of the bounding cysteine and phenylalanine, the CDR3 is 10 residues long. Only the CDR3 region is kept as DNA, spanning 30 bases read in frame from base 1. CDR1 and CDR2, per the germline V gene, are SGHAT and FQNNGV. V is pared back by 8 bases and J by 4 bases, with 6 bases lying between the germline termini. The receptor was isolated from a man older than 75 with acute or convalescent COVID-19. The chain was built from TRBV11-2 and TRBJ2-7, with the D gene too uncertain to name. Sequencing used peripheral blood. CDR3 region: CASGTYEQYF. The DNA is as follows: TGTGCCAGCGGCACATACGAGCAGTACTTC.